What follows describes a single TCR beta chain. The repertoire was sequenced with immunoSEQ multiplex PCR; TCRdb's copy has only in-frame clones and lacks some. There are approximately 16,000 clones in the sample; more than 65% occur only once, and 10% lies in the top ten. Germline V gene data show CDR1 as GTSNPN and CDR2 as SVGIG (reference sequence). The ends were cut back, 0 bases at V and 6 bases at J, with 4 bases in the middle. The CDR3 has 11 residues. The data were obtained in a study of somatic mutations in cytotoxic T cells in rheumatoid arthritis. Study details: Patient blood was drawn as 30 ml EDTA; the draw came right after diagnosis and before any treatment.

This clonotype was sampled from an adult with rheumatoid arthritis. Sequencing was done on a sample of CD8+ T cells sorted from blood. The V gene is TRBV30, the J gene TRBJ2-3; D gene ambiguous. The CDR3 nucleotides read TGTGCCTGGAGTGTACAGGATACGCAGTATTTT. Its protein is CAWSVQDTQYF.